The clone carrying this T cell receptor (beta chain) was seen only a few times. As yet, its antigen is unknown. TCRdb reprocessed the RT-PCR reads via MiXCR and lists one record per CDR3 protein. The sample has about 650,000 distinct CDR3 sequences, around 14% seen once. These data are taken from a study of response to subunit inactivated influenza vaccine. Findings and limits, study-wide: Each seasonal influenza vaccination recruits few new T cells, the authors suggested.

CDR3 length: 15 residues. Per the germline V gene, CDR1 is SGHTA and CDR2 is FQGNSA. V trimming: 6 bases; J trimming: 1 base; junction bases outside the gene matches: 7. The V gene is TRBV7-2, the J gene TRBJ2-3; 7 nucleotides line up with TRBD2. This sample comprised PBMCs from blood, obtained 11 to 12 days after vaccination. The sequence was collected from a man in his fifties who received an inactivated influenza vaccine. The DNA for the CDR3 is TGTGCCAGCAGACGGGCGGGAGTTGGCACAGATACGCAGTATTTT. Translating it yields CASRRAGVGTDTQYF.